This TCR beta chain was observed in a study of shared clonotypes between healthy human individuals. Overall study findings and caveats: A reduction in generation probabilities was seen for non-shared clonotypes relative to those shared by all four donors.

Assay execution took place at the deep level. Once extracted for a subset, genomic DNA was divided evenly among several immunoSEQ plates. TCRdb keeps only in-frame clones here, not all; method: immunoSEQ multiplex PCR. The sample has around 1.1 million clones, about 80% seen once. Germline V gives CDR1 MNHNS, CDR2 SASEGT. CDR3 length: 13 residues. V was clipped by 3 bases and J by 16 bases, with 19 bases between them. This clone was counted only a few times. Its antigen is unknown. The V call is TRBV6-1, the J call TRBJ2-1, with D hard to call. Sequenced input: memory CD4+ T cells from PBMCs. Subset specified: CD45RA-negative fraction. This clonotype originated in a man between 18 and 29 years old in good health. Some clones in this sample may be carry-over from other donors' samples. This CDR3 reads CASSEVPTLVRFF. CDR3 sequence (DNA): TGTGCCAGCAGTGAGGTCCCGACTCTGGTCCGTTTCTTC.